This TCR beta chain was observed in a study of cytomegalovirus exposure and HLA in healthy donors. Study-level information: A later analysis reported the same platform for the 95 to 150 validation repertoires and the approximately 700 first-cohort repertoires. Study results and caveats: A classifier reportedly called cytomegalovirus status with high sensitivity and specificity. The study put 150 to 200 TCR beta chains on its list as cytomegalovirus-associated. Many donors carried some public TCRs, although rarity characterized most TCR sequences.

Generated by immunoSEQ multiplex PCR, the TCRdb table keeps only in-frame clones and is missing some. The table lists roughly 250,000 clones, approximately 83% of them singletons. The CDR3 length is 14 residues. The germline V gene encodes CDR1 MDHEN and CDR2 SYDVKM. The junction had 6 bases not matched to a gene; V was cut back by 4 bases and J by 5 bases. Concerning this clone itself: The antigen is undetermined.

The sample was PBMCs. The clonotype was recovered from a woman aged 25 to 39 in good health and CMV-seropositive. The genes are TRBV28 and TRBJ2-7; TRBD1 matches at 9 bases. This chain's CDR3 is CASSSGQGHDEQYF. The CDR3 nucleotides are TGTGCCAGCAGTTCGGGACAGGGCCACGACGAGCAGTACTTC. Using reference TRBV28 and TRBJ2-7 for the parts outside the CDR3, the full variable domain is DVKVTQSSRYLVKRTGEKVFLECVQDMDHENMFWYRQDPGLGLRLIYFSYDVKMKEKGDIPEGYSVSREKKERFSLILESASTNQTSMYLCASSSGQGHDEQYFGPGTRLTVT.